Below, 13 T cell receptor beta chains from the same sample are listed, as sequenced in a study of blood T cell repertoires in COVID-19 (dated by TCRdb to 2020 to 2022). Library preparation used the immunoSEQ multiplex PCR assay. Here the immuneACCESS table is served through TCRdb, limited to in-frame sequences with V and J called. Missing clones are a known gap in these copies; in checked studies unresolved V genes cover under half, and the rest lacks a known reason. A total of 160,000 or so clones appear in this sample, more than 70% of them only once. Of the sample, about 2.6% falls within the top ten clones. The source material was peripheral blood. The receptor set was obtained from a man aged 55-75 years with acute or convalescent COVID-19.

The chain's CDR3 is CASSSNRGFTEAFF. Here the CDR3 DNA reads TGTGCCAGCAGCTCTAACAGGGGGTTCACTGAAGCTTTCTTT. This chain uses TRBV7-9 with TRBJ1-1; TRBD1 matches 8 bases. After removal of 4 bases from V and 4 bases from J, the junction contained 5 bases not matched to a gene. The germline V gene has CDR1 SEHNR and CDR2 FQNEAQ (reference sequence). There are 14 residues in the CDR3.

The chain is built from TRBV4-3 and TRBJ2-1; 9 bases fit TRBD1. Germline V gene lookup returns CDR1 LGHNA and CDR2 YSLEER. This CDR3 has 16 residues. V was clipped by 0 bases and J by 7 bases; unmatched bases: 7. DNA of the CDR3: TGCGCCAGCAGCCAAGATGGGACAGGGTATGCAAATGAGCAGTTCTTC. Translating gives CASSQDGTGYANEQFF.

Only a few counts were recorded for this clone. The chain recombines TRBV4-2 with TRBJ2-4, with 8 bases matching TRBD2. The CDR3 consists of 17 residues. The germline gives CDR1 LGHNA, CDR2 YNFKEQ. V gave up 0 bases and J gave up 1 base; unmatched junction bases: 5. CDR3 sequence (DNA): TGTGCCAGCAGCCAAGATAACCAGCGGGGGGCCAAAAACATTCAGTACTTC. Amino acids: CASSQDNQRGAKNIQYF.

The V gene is TRBV6-5, the J gene TRBJ1-1; D not resolved. There are 14 residues in the CDR3. Germline CDR1 reads MNHEY; CDR2 reads SVGAGI. The germline V and J ends were trimmed by 4 bases and 1 base, with 10 bases remaining between them. The CDR3 is CASSSLTTNTEAFF. CDR3 sequence (DNA): TGTGCCAGCAGTTCCCTTACAACGAACACTGAAGCTTTCTTT.

V and J are TRBV11-2 and TRBJ2-2, with D possibly matching TRBD2 (5 bases). CDR1 is SGHAT, CDR2 FQNNGV, per germline. The CDR3 contains 14 residues. V lost 1 base and J lost 3, with 6 bases in between. The CDR3 is CASSLVGDTGELFF. The CDR3 DNA follows: TGTGCCAGCAGCTTAGTCGGGGACACCGGGGAGCTGTTTTTT.

This clone was recorded only once. The V and J genes are TRBV4-2 and TRBJ1-2; D ambiguous. The CDR3 covers 15 residues. Per germline, CDR1 LGHNA and CDR2 YNFKEQ. The ends were cut back, 1 base at V and 0 bases at J, with 9 bases in the middle. CDR3 in amino acids: CASSQGYNSNYGYTF. In nucleotides, the CDR3 is TGTGCCAGCAGCCAAGGGTACAATTCTAACTATGGCTACACCTTC.

This chain uses TRBV19 with TRBJ1-5; no clear D gene. The CDR3 runs 14 residues. V was pared by 4 bases and J by 0 bases, with 7 bases between. Germline assignment: CDR1 LNHDA and CDR2 SQIVND (reference sequence). The CDR3 spells CASSRQDSNQPQHF. CDR3 bases: TGTGCCAGTAGTAGACAAGATAGCAATCAGCCCCAGCATTTT.

CDR3 amino acids: CASRSRGDDYGYTF. CDR3 nucleotides: TGTGCCAGCAGATCCCGGGGGGACGACTATGGCTACACCTTC. This chain connects TRBV6-5 to TRBJ1-2; tentative D call: TRBD1 (5 bases). Germline V gives CDR1 MNHEY, CDR2 SVGAGI. V gave up 6 bases and J gave up 3 bases, with 14 bases separating them. CDR3 length: 14 residues.

The V and J genes are TRBV11-1 and TRBJ1-6; D remains ambiguous. Germline CDR1 is SGHAT and CDR2 is FQDESV (reference sequence). The CDR3 has 16 residues. V lost 4 bases and J lost 0, with 10 bases in between. The CDR3 bases are TGTGCCAGCAGCTCACGGGGTGGCTCCTATAATTCACCCCTCCACTTT. This sequence encodes CASSSRGGSYNSPLHF.

The V and J genes are TRBV5-6 and TRBJ2-6, with a tentative D call TRBD1 (5 bases). The ends were cut back, 9 bases at V and 2 bases at J, with 15 bases in the middle. The CDR3 covers 15 residues. Germline values: CDR1 SGHDT, CDR2 YYEEEE. This CDR3 is CATLDTNAGANVLTF. In DNA, the CDR3 is TGTGCCACCCTGGACACAAACGCTGGGGCCAACGTCCTGACTTTC.

The V and J genes are TRBV4-3 and TRBJ2-1, with TRBD2 as a possible D gene (6 bases). The ends were cut back, 1 base at V and 9 bases at J, with 16 bases in the middle. The CDR3 is made up of 15 amino acids. Germline loops: CDR1 LGHNA, CDR2 YSLEER. In nucleotides, the CDR3 is TGCGCCAGCAGCCAAGCAAATGAGGGGCGGGGTGAGCAGTTCTTC. Its protein is CASSQANEGRGEQFF.

V and J are TRBV3-1 (or the pseudogene TRBV3-2) and TRBJ2-2; the D is unclear. This CDR3 is built from 16 residues. V was pared by 2 bases and J by 3 bases, with 13 bases between. Germline V gene lookup returns CDR1 LGHDT and CDR2 YNNKEL (reference sequence). The CDR3 sequence is CASSQQNRYDTGELFF. The CDR3 nucleotides read TGTGCCAGCAGCCAACAGAACAGATACGACACCGGGGAGCTGTTTTTT.

The CDR3 nucleotides are TGTGCCAGCAGCCCCTATGGGGGCACTAACTATGGCTACACCTTC. This gives the protein CASSPYGGTNYGYTF. The V call is TRBV14, the J call TRBJ1-2; D perhaps matches TRBD1 (6 bases). V was trimmed by 4 bases and J by 0 bases, leaving 12 bases between them. CDR3 length: 15 amino acids. Per germline, CDR1 SGHDN and CDR2 FVKESK.